These T cell receptor beta chains were read from a single sample in a study of blood T cell repertoires in COVID-19. The table came from immunoSEQ multiplex PCR; TCRdb's copy has only in-frame clones and leaves some out. The data hold 300,000 or so clones, with more than 85% observed a single time. The material sequenced was PBMCs or T cells enriched from blood (not recorded which). Receptor source: a woman in her twenties or thirties who had recovered from COVID-19. Each CDR3 is given with its conserved first and last residue. D genes are given only for firm matches. Expanded clones get a size class; other rows say once, few or many, or leave the size out.

>-|TRBJ1-1|TRBD1|TRBV29-1
TGCAGCGCCCGAGACAGGGAATACACTGAAGCTTTCTTT
CSARDREYTEAFF
>-|TRBJ2-5|TRBD1|TRBV2
TGTGCCAGCAGGTACGGACAGGGCTTCGGAGAGACCCAGTACTTC
CASRYGQGFGETQYF
>once|TRBJ1-6|-|TRBV6-1
TGTGCCAGCAGTGAATGGGCGGGGATGTCCCTCCACTTT
CASSEWAGMSLHF
>-|TRBJ2-3|TRBD1|TRBV5-1
TGCGCCAGCAGCTCTGGAGGGACAGGGAGCACAGATACGCAGTATTTT
CASSSGGTGSTDTQYF
>-|TRBJ1-1|TRBD1|TRBV10-3
TGTGCCATCAACCAGGGGGCTTTGGCTGAAGCTTTCTTT
CAINQGALAEAFF
>-|TRBJ1-5|-|TRBV6-1
TGTGCCAGCAGTGAAGTTGCAGGGCTGGGGCAGCCCCAGCATTTT
CASSEVAGLGQPQHF
>-|TRBJ1-6|TRBD1|TRBV30
TGTGCTGGGGCGGGACAGGGTCATTCACCCCTCCACTTT
CAGAGQGHSPLHF
>once|TRBJ1-5|-|TRBV29-1
TGCAGCGTTGCCGAGAATAGCAATCAGCCCCAGCATTTT
CSVAENSNQPQHF
>once|TRBJ1-5|TRBD1|TRBV2
TGTGCCAGCAGCGGACAGGGAAATCAGCCCCAGCATTTT
CASSGQGNQPQHF
>few|TRBJ1-4|-|TRBV29-1
TGCAGCGTTGCCGGGAGATTAAATGAAAAACTGTTTTTT
CSVAGRLNEKLFF
>-|TRBJ1-1|-|TRBV2
TGTGCCAGCAGTGAGTCAGGGGCGGGGAACACTGAAGCTTTCTTT
CASSESGAGNTEAFF
>few|TRBJ1-4|-|TRBV13
TGTGCCAGCAGCTTGGGGGCCGACAGCGTTATTGAAAAACTGTTTTTT
CASSLGADSVIEKLFF
>-|TRBJ1-1|TRBD1|TRBV7-9
TGTGCCATTCCAAAACCCGTACGACAGGGGGGGAGAAACACTGAAGCTTTCTTT
CAIPKPVRQGGRNTEAFF
>-|TRBJ2-6|-|TRBV30
TGTGCCTGGATGAGGGCGGGAGGGGCCAACGTCCTGACTTTC
CAWMRAGGANVLTF
>-|TRBJ1-1|-|TRBV28
TGTGCCAGCAGTTTGAGAGGGCGGACTGAAGCTTTCTTT
CASSLRGRTEAFF
>-|TRBJ2-7|-|TRBV5-1
TGCGCCAGCAGCTTGGGCAGCTCCTACGAGCAGTACTTC
CASSLGSSYEQYF
>-|TRBJ1-1|TRBD1|TRBV6-7
TGTGCCAGCAGTTACGGGACAGGAGACACTGAAGCTTTCTTT
CASSYGTGDTEAFF
>-|TRBJ2-7|-|TRBV30
TGTGCCTGGAGTGTACACTCTTGGGTTCAGGAGGTCCTCGAGCAGTACTTC
CAWSVHSWVQEVLEQYF
>once|TRBJ1-1|TRBD1|TRBV5-4
TGTGCCAGCAGCTGGGACAGCATGAACACTGAAGCTTTCTTT
CASSWDSMNTEAFF
>-|TRBJ2-5|-|TRBV21-1
TGTGCCAGCAGCAAAGGGGAGACAAGGTGGGAGACCCAGTACTTC
CASSKGETRWETQYF
>-|TRBJ2-3|-|TRBV5-1
TGCGCCAGCTCCGCAGGACAGACCCATTCCACAGATACGCAGTATTTT
CASSAGQTHSTDTQYF
>-|TRBJ1-2|-|TRBV2
TGTGCCAGCAGTGAAACTGAGAACTATGGCTACACCTTC
CASSETENYGYTF
>-|TRBJ2-7|-|TRBV7-9
TGTGCCAGCAGCCCCGCTCAGGGATACGAGCAGTACTTC
CASSPAQGYEQYF
>-|TRBJ1-2|-|TRBV28
TGTGCCAGCACCCTCCCTGGACTTTTCTATGGCTACACCTTC
CASTLPGLFYGYTF
>-|TRBJ1-3|-|TRBV28
TGTGCCAGCAGTTTATCCCGAGGGATCTCTGGAAACACCATATATTTT
CASSLSRGISGNTIYF
>once|TRBJ2-3|-|TRBV6-1
TGTGCCAGCAGTGAACTTGGGAGTACGCAGTATTTT
CASSELGSTQYF
>-|TRBJ1-2|TRBD1|TRBV7-9
TGTGCCAGCAGCCCGGGACAGAACTATGGCTACACCTTC
CASSPGQNYGYTF
>-|TRBJ2-5|TRBD2|TRBV3-1/TRBV3-2
TGTGCCAGCAGCCAAGATCCGGGGGGGGAGACCCAGTACTTC
CASSQDPGGETQYF
>-|TRBJ2-1|-|TRBV6-5
TGTGCCAGCAGTTACGCGGGCCAGACCCATGGGAATGAGCAGTTCTTC
CASSYAGQTHGNEQFF
>-|TRBJ2-1|TRBD1|TRBV24-1
TGTGCCACCAGTGACCCGTCAGGACAGGGACTTCTCAATGAGCAGTTCTTC
CATSDPSGQGLLNEQFF
>few|TRBJ2-7|-|TRBV7-9
TGTGCCAGCAGCTCCCCCGGACAGCCTAGGGGCGAGCAGTACTTC
CASSSPGQPRGEQYF
>few|TRBJ2-5|-|TRBV27
TGTGCCAGCAGTTTAAATTTAGTGAAGGCCCTCGGGGAGACCCAGTACTTC
CASSLNLVKALGETQYF
>few|TRBJ1-1|TRBD1|TRBV3-1/TRBV3-2
TGTGCCAGCAGCCAGGAGGGGGCGCACACTGAAGCTTTCTTT
CASSQEGAHTEAFF
>-|TRBJ1-3|-|TRBV4-1
TGCGCCAGCAGCCAGGGGTCAGGGACTGGAAACACCATATATTTT
CASSQGSGTGNTIYF
>-|TRBJ2-7|TRBD1|TRBV5-1
TGCGCCAGCAGCTTGGGACAGGGCTCCTACGAGCAGTACTTC
CASSLGQGSYEQYF
>few|TRBJ1-4|-|TRBV14
TGTGCCAGCAGCCCCCTCGGCGGGGATAATGAAAAACTGTTTTTT
CASSPLGGDNEKLFF
>-|TRBJ2-7|-|TRBV29-1
TGCAGCGTTGCCATGGGGAGAGGGGAGGGGGTCTACGAGCAGTACTTC
CSVAMGRGEGVYEQYF
>-|TRBJ2-2|TRBD2|TRBV28
TGTGCCAGCAGCCCCGGACTAGCGGGGGGGGGCACCGGGGAGCTGTTTTTT
CASSPGLAGGGTGELFF
>-|TRBJ2-5|-|TRBV19
TGTGCCAGTAGTATCGGGGTTTTGGAGACCCAGTACTTC
CASSIGVLETQYF
>-|TRBJ2-7|TRBD1|TRBV20-1
TGCAGTGCTAGTCTCCGGGACAGCATCTACGAGCAGTACTTC
CSASLRDSIYEQYF
>-|TRBJ1-3|TRBD1|TRBV28
TGTGCCAGCAGCAAGGGACAGGGAGCTGGAAACACCATATATTTT
CASSKGQGAGNTIYF
>once|TRBJ2-3|TRBD1|TRBV2
TGTGCCAGCAGCAGGGGGCTGGGCACAGATACGCAGTATTTT
CASSRGLGTDTQYF
>-|TRBJ2-5|-|TRBV9
TGTGCCAGCAGCTTTGAGCAGGGCAGCCAAGAGACCCAGTACTTC
CASSFEQGSQETQYF
>-|TRBJ1-1|-|TRBV2
TGTGCCAGCCCGGAAGGGGTTAACACTGAAGCTTTCTTT
CASPEGVNTEAFF
>-|TRBJ2-3|-|TRBV20-1
TGCAGTGCTAGTCGCCCGGTTTCTAGCACAGATACGCAGTATTTT
CSASRPVSSTDTQYF
>once|TRBJ2-5|TRBD1|TRBV24-1
TGTGCCACCAGTGAGGACAGGGCAGTAGAGACCCAGTACTTC
CATSEDRAVETQYF
>-|TRBJ2-7|-|TRBV4-1
TGCGCCAGCAGCCAAGAAGGCACTACTTACGAGCAGTACTTC
CASSQEGTTYEQYF
>-|TRBJ1-4|-|TRBV4-1
TGCGCCAGCAGCCCAGGATGGGAGCGGGCTGAAAAACTGTTTTTT
CASSPGWERAEKLFF
>-|TRBJ2-3|-|TRBV5-1
TGCGCCAGCAGGGGCGGGCAGTTGCCGACAGATACGCAGTATTTT
CASRGGQLPTDTQYF
>-|TRBJ1-1|-|TRBV28
TGTGCCAGCAGTCCGGGACAACAGAACACTGAAGCTTTCTTT
CASSPGQQNTEAFF
>-|TRBJ1-6|TRBD1|TRBV11-2
TGTGCCAGCAGTTTACTCCGGGACAGACACTATAATTCACCCCTCCACTTT
CASSLLRDRHYNSPLHF
>-|TRBJ1-2|-|TRBV19
TGTGCCAGTAGCGAACGACAGGAGGATGGCTACACCTTC
CASSERQEDGYTF
>-|TRBJ1-2|-|TRBV9
TGTGCCAGCAGCATCGGGGGGCGCGGGGACTATGGCTACACCTTC
CASSIGGRGDYGYTF